This T cell receptor (beta chain) is from a study of identical twins. A universal primer site arose from template switching, and cDNA bore unique molecular identifiers. TCRdb processed the 5' RACE reads anew with MiXCR; each CDR3 protein has one entry. This table holds approximately 230,000 distinct CDR3 sequences, around an eighth found once. This clonotype was counted a few times. Its specificity is unknown. Study-wide findings and caveats: The more abundant beta clonotypes in cord blood had fewer insertions, and memory repertoires did not show this. In drawing conclusions, the study used cross-sectional statistical analysis and did not follow the same donors.

What was sequenced was memory (CD45RO+) T cells sorted from blood. This sequence was found in a woman aged 18-29 years in good health.

CDR3 region: CASSQVSGGYEQFF. For the CDR3, the DNA is TGTGCCAGCAGCCAAGTGAGTGGAGGCTATGAGCAGTTCTTC. This rearrangement joins TRBV14 to TRBJ2-1, with a weak D call TRBD2 (5 bases). V gave up 1 base and J gave up 8 bases, with 12 bases separating them. The CDR3 has 14 residues. Germline V gene lookup returns CDR1 SGHDN and CDR2 FVKESK. Full variable domain (missing parts from reference TRBV14 and TRBJ2-1): EAGVTQFPSHSVIEKGQTVTLRCDPISGHDNLYWYRRVMGKEIKFLLHFVKESKQDESGMPNNRFLAERTGGTYSTLKVQPAELEDSGVYFCASSQVSGGYEQFFGPGTRLTVL.